This T cell receptor (beta chain) was captured in a study of response to subunit inactivated influenza vaccine. Overall study results and limits: It was suggested by the authors that few new T cells are recruited by each seasonal influenza vaccination.

TCRdb reprocessed the RT-PCR reads with MiXCR, giving one entry per CDR3 protein. The sample includes hundreds of thousands of distinct CDR3 sequences, about 15% of them seen just once. This clonotype was observed a handful of times. Its antigen remains unidentified. The CDR3 spans 16 residues. V shed 5 bases, J shed 6 bases, and the junction held 14 bases outside the gene matches. Germline assignment: CDR1 DFQATT and CDR2 SNEGSKA (reference sequence). The chain uses TRBV20-1 and TRBJ1-5, with 9 bases that match TRBD1. The TCR comes from a man aged 50-75 years who received an inactivated influenza vaccine. The sequencing used CD4+ T cells sorted from PBMCs, collected less than 25 months after vaccination. Written as DNA, the CDR3 is TGCAGTGCTGCACAGGGGGCTCAAGGAGGTAGTCAGCCCCAGCATTTT. This sequence encodes CSAAQGAQGGSQPQHF.